This T cell receptor beta chain was sequenced in a study of graft-versus-host responses after intestinal transplantation. Study-wide background: Multivisceral, liver-intestinal, or isolated intestinal transplants were performed in recipients. Induction with anti-thymocyte globulin, then tacrolimus and steroids for around three years, was given to all recipients.

Germline values: CDR1 SGHVS, CDR2 FQNEAQ. V shed 2 bases and J 0 bases; nucleotides not matched to a gene: 18. This CDR3 contains 21 residues. As regards this clone: Its antigen is unknown.

Repertoires were generated with immunoSEQ multiplex PCR, while TCRdb's copy carries only in-frame clones and drops some. The sample contains fewer than 110,000 clones, approximately 90% of which appear only once. Study-level points and caveats: Where graft-donor T cell macrochimerism was present, patients had high graft-versus-host to host-versus-graft clonal ratios in allografts. Among recipient marrow samples, GvH clones were found; some appeared first in ileum or blood.

The receptor's source is a human donor who was the organ donor for an intestinal transplant. This chain joins TRBV7-8 and TRBJ2-2; 7 positions agree with TRBD2. The sequenced sample was unstimulated CD4+ T cells sorted from spleen or lymph node cells, obtained before transplant. The CDR3 sequence is CASSLYSSGGLGRPNTGELFF. The CDR3 DNA reads as TGTGCCAGCAGCTTATATTCATCCGGGGGGTTAGGGAGACCGAACACCGGGGAGCTGTTTTTT.